This entry features one TCR beta chain sequence. No antigen is known for it. It was with a sample-barcoded 5' primer and a J-beta primer mix that a second PCR of about 7 to 12 cycles was run. Every sample produced at least 2.5 million CDR3-containing paired-end reads. TCRdb redid the calling of the 5' RACE reads with MiXCR, one entry per CDR3 protein. There are approximately 690,000 distinct CDR3 sequences in the sample; around 41% occur only once, and approximately 31% lies in the top ten. The CDR3 contains 16 residues. Germline loops: CDR1 MNHNY, CDR2 SVGAGI (reference sequence). The V gene end was trimmed by 9 bases and the J gene end by 8 bases; junction bases not matched to a gene: 17. Each donor's blood draw was 7.5 to 10 milliliters of peripheral blood. No fewer than 7 million PBMCs went into each sample. These data come from a study of blood T cells in healthy people across ages. The study, taken as a whole, reports: Roughly linear declines in TCR beta diversity per million T cells occurred with age.

The sequenced sample consisted of blood. This receptor was obtained from a man older than 75 in good health. The V and J genes are TRBV6-6 and TRBJ1-2; 11 bases align to TRBD1. In DNA form, the CDR3 reads TGTGCCAGTCAGGGGACAGGGGGGCTTCGCGGAGAGGGCTACACCTTC. As protein: CASQGTGGLRGEGYTF.